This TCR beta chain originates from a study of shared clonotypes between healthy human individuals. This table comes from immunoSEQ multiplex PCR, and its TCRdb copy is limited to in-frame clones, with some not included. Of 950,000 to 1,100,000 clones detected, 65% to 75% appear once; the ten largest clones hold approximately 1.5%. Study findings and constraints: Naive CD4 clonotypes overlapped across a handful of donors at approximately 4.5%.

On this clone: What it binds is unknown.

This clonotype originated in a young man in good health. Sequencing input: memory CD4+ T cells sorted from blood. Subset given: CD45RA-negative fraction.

Here the CDR3 reads CAISDVGQVYGYTF. The CDR3 DNA follows: TGTGCCATCAGTGACGTAGGGCAGGTCTATGGCTACACCTTC. V usage is TRBV10-3 and J usage is TRBJ1-2; unclear D gene. Trimming left V 3 bases short and J 4 bases short, with 12 bases between. The germline V gene has CDR1 ENHRY and CDR2 SYGVKD. The CDR3 loop spans 14 amino acids.